This record looks at one T cell receptor (beta chain) sequence and its context. Its target is unknown. The germline V and J ends were trimmed by 5 bases and 5 bases, with 18 bases remaining between them. The CDR3 totals 15 residues. The germline CDR1 and CDR2 sequences are SEHNR and FQNEAQ (reference sequence). This sample was included in a study of response to subunit inactivated influenza vaccine. Broader study findings: Authors suggested few new T cells are recruited by each seasonal influenza vaccination.

TCRdb itself ran the RT-PCR reads through MiXCR, one entry per CDR3 protein. Among 400,000 to 650,000 distinct CDR3 sequences listed, approximately 7.7% were seen once. The TCR sequence derives from a man aged 50 to 69 who received an inactivated influenza vaccine. Sequencing was performed on PBMCs from blood, taken around 25 months after vaccination. The chain employs TRBV7-9 and TRBJ2-5, with a possible D match to TRBD2 (7 bases). CDR3 coding DNA: TGTGCCAGCAGCCCAGACCGGGGGGCGTGGGAGACCCAGTACTTC. Protein: CASSPDRGAWETQYF.